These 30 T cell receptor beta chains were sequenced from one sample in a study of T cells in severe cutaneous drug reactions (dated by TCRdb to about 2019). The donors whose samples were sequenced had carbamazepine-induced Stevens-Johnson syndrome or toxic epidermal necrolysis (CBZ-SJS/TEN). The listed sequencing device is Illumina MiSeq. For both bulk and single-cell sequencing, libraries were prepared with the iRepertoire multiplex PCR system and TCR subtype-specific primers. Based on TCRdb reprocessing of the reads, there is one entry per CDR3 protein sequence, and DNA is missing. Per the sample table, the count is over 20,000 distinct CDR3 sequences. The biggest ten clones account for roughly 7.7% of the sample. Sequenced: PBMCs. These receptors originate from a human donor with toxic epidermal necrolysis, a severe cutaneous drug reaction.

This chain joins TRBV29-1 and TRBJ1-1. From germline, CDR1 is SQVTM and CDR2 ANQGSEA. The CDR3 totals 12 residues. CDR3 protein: CSGRLENTEAFF.

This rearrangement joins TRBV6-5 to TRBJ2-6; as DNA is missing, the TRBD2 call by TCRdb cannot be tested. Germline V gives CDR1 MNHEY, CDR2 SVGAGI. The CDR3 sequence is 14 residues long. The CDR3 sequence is CASMGQGGANVLTF.

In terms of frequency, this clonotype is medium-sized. CDR3 region: CASSPGTARNQPQHF. The chain recombines TRBV6-1 with TRBJ1-5; TCRdb lists TRBD1, though no DNA is available to test this call. Per germline, CDR1 MNHNS and CDR2 SASEGT. CDR3 length: 15 residues.

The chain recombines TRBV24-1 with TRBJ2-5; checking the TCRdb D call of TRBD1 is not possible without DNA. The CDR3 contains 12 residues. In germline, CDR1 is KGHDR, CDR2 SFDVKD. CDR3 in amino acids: CATSGSLETQYF.

CDR3 protein: CASSLEGNPGNTIYF. This sequence joins TRBV5-4 and TRBJ1-3. Germline V gene lookup returns CDR1 SGHNT and CDR2 YYREEE (reference sequence). This CDR3 has 15 amino acids.

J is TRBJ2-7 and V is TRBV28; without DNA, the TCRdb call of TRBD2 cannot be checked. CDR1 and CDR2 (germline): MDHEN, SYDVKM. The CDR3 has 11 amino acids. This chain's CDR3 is CASAVGYEQYF.

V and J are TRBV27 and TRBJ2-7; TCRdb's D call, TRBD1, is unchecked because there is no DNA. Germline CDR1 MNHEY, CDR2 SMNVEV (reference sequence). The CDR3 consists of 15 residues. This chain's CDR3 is CASSLSIAGHYEQYF.

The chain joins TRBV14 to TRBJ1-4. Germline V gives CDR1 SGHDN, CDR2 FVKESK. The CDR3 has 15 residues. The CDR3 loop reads CASSPKSSTNEKLFF.

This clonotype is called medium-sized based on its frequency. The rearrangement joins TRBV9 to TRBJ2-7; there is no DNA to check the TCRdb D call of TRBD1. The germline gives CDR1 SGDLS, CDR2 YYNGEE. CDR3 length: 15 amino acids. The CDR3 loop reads CASSVGDSENYEQYF. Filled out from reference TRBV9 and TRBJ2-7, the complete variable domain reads DSGVTQTPKHLITATGQRVTLRCSPRSGDLSVYWYQQSLDQGLQFLIQYYNGEERAKGNILERFSAQQFPDLHSELNLSSLELGDSALYFCASSVGDSENYEQYFGPGTRLTVT.

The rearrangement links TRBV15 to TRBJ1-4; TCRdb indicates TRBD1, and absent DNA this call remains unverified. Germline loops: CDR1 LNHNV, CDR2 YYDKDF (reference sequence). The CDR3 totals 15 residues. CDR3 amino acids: CATSRDRGAGEKLFF.

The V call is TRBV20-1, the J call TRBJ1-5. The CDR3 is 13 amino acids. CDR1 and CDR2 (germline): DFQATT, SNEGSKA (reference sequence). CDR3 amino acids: CSARRQLDQPQHF.

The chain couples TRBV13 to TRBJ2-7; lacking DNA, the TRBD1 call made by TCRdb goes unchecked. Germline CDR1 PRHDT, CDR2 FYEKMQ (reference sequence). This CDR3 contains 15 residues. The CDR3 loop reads CASTPGPHPNYEQYF. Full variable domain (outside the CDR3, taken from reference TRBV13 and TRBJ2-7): AAGVIQSPRHLIKEKRETATLKCYPIPRHDTVYWYQQGPGQDPQFLISFYEKMQSDKGSIPDRFSAQQFSDYHSELNMSSLELGDSALYFCASTPGPHPNYEQYFGPGTRLTVT.

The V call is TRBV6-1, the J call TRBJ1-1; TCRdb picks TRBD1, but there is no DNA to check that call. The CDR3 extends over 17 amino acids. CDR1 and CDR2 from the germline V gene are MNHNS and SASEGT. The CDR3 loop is CASSFRDPIWEDTEAFF.

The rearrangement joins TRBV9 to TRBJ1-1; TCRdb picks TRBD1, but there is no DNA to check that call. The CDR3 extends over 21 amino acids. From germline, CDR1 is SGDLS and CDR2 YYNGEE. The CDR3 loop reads CASSVAKNSGGTGGVNTEAFF.

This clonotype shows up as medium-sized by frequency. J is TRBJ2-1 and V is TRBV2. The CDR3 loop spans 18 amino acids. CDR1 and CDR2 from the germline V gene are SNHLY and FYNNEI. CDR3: CASGSLFLDARAYNEQFF.

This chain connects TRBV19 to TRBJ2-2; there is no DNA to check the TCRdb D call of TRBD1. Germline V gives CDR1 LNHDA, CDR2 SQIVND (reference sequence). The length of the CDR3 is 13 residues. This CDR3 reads CATPDRNTGELFF.

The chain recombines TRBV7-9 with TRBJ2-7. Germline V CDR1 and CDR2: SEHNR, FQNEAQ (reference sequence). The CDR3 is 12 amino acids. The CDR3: CASSPGPHEQYF.

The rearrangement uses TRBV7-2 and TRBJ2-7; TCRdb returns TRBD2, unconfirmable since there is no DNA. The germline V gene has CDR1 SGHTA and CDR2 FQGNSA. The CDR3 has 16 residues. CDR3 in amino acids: CASSLVSGSTSYEQYF.

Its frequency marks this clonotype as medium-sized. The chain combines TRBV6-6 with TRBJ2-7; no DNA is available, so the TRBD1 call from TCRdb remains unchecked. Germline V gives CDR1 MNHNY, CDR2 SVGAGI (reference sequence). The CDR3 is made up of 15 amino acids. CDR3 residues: CASSISGTGGYEQYF.

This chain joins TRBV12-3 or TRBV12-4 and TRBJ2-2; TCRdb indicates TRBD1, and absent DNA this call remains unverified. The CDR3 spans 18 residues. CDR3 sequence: CASSLNQGASGSIGELFF.

The CDR3: CASSPRRILAARNEQFF. The chain uses TRBV14 and TRBJ2-1; the D gene TCRdb calls, TRBD2, cannot be checked with no DNA. CDR3 length: 17 residues. Germline CDR1 reads SGHDN; CDR2 reads FVKESK.

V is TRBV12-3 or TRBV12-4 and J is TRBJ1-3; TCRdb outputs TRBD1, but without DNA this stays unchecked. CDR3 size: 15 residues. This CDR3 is CASSHLSGSGNTIYF.

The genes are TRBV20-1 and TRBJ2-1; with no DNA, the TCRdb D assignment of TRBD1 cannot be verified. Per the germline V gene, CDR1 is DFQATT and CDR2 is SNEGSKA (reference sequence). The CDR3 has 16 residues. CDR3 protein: CSAEPFEGQHYNEQFF.

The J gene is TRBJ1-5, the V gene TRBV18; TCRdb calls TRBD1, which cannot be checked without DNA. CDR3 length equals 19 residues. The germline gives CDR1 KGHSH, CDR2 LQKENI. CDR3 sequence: CASSPAGSRGPLGNQPQHF.

CDR3 sequence reads: CASSQDNTVGRGYNEQFF. The gene calls are TRBV4-1 and TRBJ2-1; TCRdb lists TRBD2, though no DNA is available to test this call. CDR1 is MGHRA and CDR2 is YSYEKL in the germline V gene. CDR3 length: 18 amino acids.

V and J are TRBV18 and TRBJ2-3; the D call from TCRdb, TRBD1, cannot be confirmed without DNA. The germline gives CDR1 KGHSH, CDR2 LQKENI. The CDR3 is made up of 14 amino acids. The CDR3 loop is CASSGQGATDTQYF.

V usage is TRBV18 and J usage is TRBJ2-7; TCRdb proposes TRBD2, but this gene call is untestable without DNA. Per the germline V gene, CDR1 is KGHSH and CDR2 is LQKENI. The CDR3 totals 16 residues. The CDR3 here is CASSPPEPSGSYEQYF.

Here the CDR3 reads CASSFFPRDMSQPQHF. This chain uses TRBV5-1 with TRBJ1-5; TCRdb names TRBD1, which stays unverified in the absence of DNA. The V gene's germline CDR1 is SGHRS and CDR2 YFSETQ. CDR3 length: 16 amino acids. The entire variable domain, with the rest obtained from reference TRBV5-1 and TRBJ1-5, is as follows: KAGVTQTPRYLIKTRGQQVTLSCSPISGHRSVSWYQQTPGQGLQFLFEYFSETQRNKGNFPGRFSGRQFSNSRSEMNVSTLELGDSALYLCASSFFPRDMSQPQHFGDGTRLSIL.

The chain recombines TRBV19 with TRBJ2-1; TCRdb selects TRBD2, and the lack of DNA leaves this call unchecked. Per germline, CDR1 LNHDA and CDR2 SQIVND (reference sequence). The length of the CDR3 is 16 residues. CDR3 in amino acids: CASSITSGRSYNEQFF.

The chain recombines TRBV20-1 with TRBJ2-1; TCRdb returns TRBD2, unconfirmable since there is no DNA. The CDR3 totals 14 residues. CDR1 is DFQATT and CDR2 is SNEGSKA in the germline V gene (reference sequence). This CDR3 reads CSVLVASGNNEQFF.